A single sample gave rise to the 18 T cell receptor beta chains below, sequenced in a study of blood T cell repertoires in COVID-19. Using immunoSEQ multiplex PCR, the repertoire was profiled, and TCRdb retains in-frame clones only, with some absent. This table has roughly 97,000 clones, 70% to 90% appearing once. Source material: peripheral blood. The receptors shown here come from a human donor in a cohort sampled during active COVID-19.

About this clone: At the DNA level, this CDR3 is encoded by other sequences in the same sample as well. This chain links TRBV10-3 with TRBJ2-1; 11 bases are a match to TRBD2. V dropped 6 bases and J dropped 0; count of bases not matched to a gene: 13. Germline values: CDR1 ENHRY, CDR2 SYGVKD. This CDR3 comprises 19 residues. The DNA for the CDR3 is TGTGCCATCAGACCAACCGGGACTAGCGGTAAACGCTCCTACAATGAGCAGTTCTTC. Amino acid sequence: CAIRPTGTSGKRSYNEQFF.

This rearrangement joins TRBV6-4 to TRBJ1-2, with D maybe TRBD1 (6 bases). Germline lookup yields CDR1 MRHNA and CDR2 SNTAGT. The ends were cut back, 7 bases at V and 8 bases at J, with 20 bases in the middle. The CDR3 totals 14 residues. CDR3 loop: CASTPAPEQGGYTF. The CDR3 nucleotides are TGTGCCAGCACCCCCGCCCCAGAACAGGGAGGCTACACCTTC.

This clone was seen once. This chain joins TRBV28 and TRBJ2-7; possible D gene TRBD1, 6 bases. Trimming removed 7 bases at V and 6 bases at J, with 10 bases between. Germline CDR1 reads MDHEN; CDR2 reads SYDVKM. The length of the CDR3 is 11 residues. CDR3 protein: CASKRGGEQYF. Here the CDR3 DNA reads TGTGCCAGCAAAAGAGGGGGCGAGCAGTACTTC.

The chain joins TRBV7-3 to TRBJ2-1; TRBD2 matches 13 bases. Looked up from germline, CDR1 is SGHTA and CDR2 is FQGTGA. With 3 bases clipped from V and 8 bases from J, the junction kept 10 bases outside the gene matches. CDR3 length: 17 residues. In DNA, the CDR3 is TGTGCCAGCAGCTTTACCCCTAAACTAGCGGGGGGGCATGAGCAGTTCTTC. Its protein product is CASSFTPKLAGGHEQFF.

The chain couples TRBV10-3 to TRBJ2-3, with D uncertain. Trimming took off 0 bases at V and 1 base at J, with 11 bases between the two ends. The CDR3 sequence is 16 residues long. Germline V gene lookup returns CDR1 ENHRY and CDR2 SYGVKD. The CDR3 protein is CAISESLTQRTDTQYF. Written as DNA, the CDR3 is TGTGCCATCAGTGAGTCGTTAACTCAACGCACAGATACGCAGTATTTT.

The DNA for the CDR3 is TGTGCCAGCAGGCTCTTAGGGACTGGACTAGCGTTTCCCTCCTACAATGAGCAGTTCTTC. Translated, it gives CASRLLGTGLAFPSYNEQFF. This chain uses TRBV28 with TRBJ2-1; TRBD2 matches 9 bases. Germline V gene lookup returns CDR1 MDHEN and CDR2 SYDVKM. The CDR3 contains 20 residues. After removal of 6 bases from V and 0 bases from J, the junction contained 18 bases not matched to a gene.

The V call is TRBV5-1, the J call TRBJ2-7; 10 bases fit TRBD2. The CDR3 contains 16 residues. Germline V CDR1 and CDR2: SGHRS, YFSETQ. The V gene end was trimmed by 4 bases and the J gene end by 2 bases; junction bases not matched to a gene: 9. For the CDR3, the DNA is TGCGCCAGCAGCCTACTTAGCGGGGGGCTAACCTACGAGCAGTACTTC. It encodes CASSLLSGGLTYEQYF.

V is TRBV11-1 and J is TRBJ2-3, with a possible D match to TRBD1 (6 bases). The germline V gene encodes CDR1 SGHAT and CDR2 FQDESV (reference sequence). Trimming pared 1 base from V and 2 bases from J, leaving 7 bases between. The CDR3 is 14 amino acids. The DNA of the CDR3 is TGTGCCAGCAGCTTAGGGACAGACACAGATACGCAGTATTTT. Its protein product is CASSLGTDTDTQYF.

This chain connects TRBV5-6 to TRBJ1-4; D call uncertain. The CDR3 totals 16 residues. V dropped 1 base and J dropped 4 bases, with 14 bases sitting between them. Germline loops: CDR1 SGHDT, CDR2 YYEEEE. The DNA for the CDR3 is TGTGCCAGCAGCTTGAGTCAGATAGCAAGTAATGAAAAACTGTTTTTT. Translation: CASSLSQIASNEKLFF.

This clone was seen just once. This chain connects TRBV18 to TRBJ1-4; D is ambiguous. Trimming removed 2 bases at V and 5 bases at J, with 15 bases between. This CDR3 has 16 residues. The germline V gene has CDR1 KGHSH and CDR2 LQKENI. CDR3 sequence: CASSPETIRGNEKLFF. The DNA of the CDR3 is TGTGCCAGCTCACCAGAGACAATCCGGGGAAATGAAAAACTGTTTTTT.

V and J are TRBV5-6 and TRBJ2-3; tentatively, D is TRBD1 (6 bases). CDR3 length: 17 residues. The germline V and J ends were trimmed by 3 bases and 2 bases, with 19 bases remaining between them. Germline V gives CDR1 SGHDT, CDR2 YYEEEE. CDR3 residues: CASSSEIGGGITDTQYF. CDR3 DNA: TGTGCCAGCAGCTCGGAAATAGGGGGTGGGATCACAGATACGCAGTATTTT.

With respect to this clone: Other nucleotide sequences from this sample produce the same CDR3. The chain combines TRBV5-1 with TRBJ2-1; 9 nucleotides align to TRBD2. Losses at the gene ends were 4 bases for V and 1 base for J; bases not matched to a gene: 3. CDR3 length equals 15 residues. Germline V CDR1 and CDR2: SGHRS, YFSETQ. In DNA, the CDR3 is TGCGCCAGCAGCCCGAGCGGGGGGTCCTACAATGAGCAGTTCTTC. This encodes CASSPSGGSYNEQFF.

The V call is TRBV30, the J call TRBJ1-6, with D possibly being TRBD1 (6 bases). Germline V CDR1 and CDR2: GTSNPN, SVGIG (reference sequence). This CDR3 is 12 amino acids long. V lost 3 bases and J lost 13, with 13 bases in between. CDR3 nucleotides: TGTGCCTGGAGAAATACAGGGACCCCCCTCCACTTT. This sequence encodes CAWRNTGTPLHF.

The gene calls are TRBV3-1 (or the pseudogene TRBV3-2) and TRBJ2-5; 15 nucleotides agree with TRBD2. This CDR3 has 16 residues. Germline-derived CDR1 and CDR2 are LGHDT and YNNKEL (reference sequence). Unmatched junction bases numbered 4, after V lost 3 bases and J lost 5 bases. In DNA form, the CDR3 reads TGTGCCAGCAGCCAGGGACTAGCGGGAGGTTGGGAGACCCAGTACTTC. This gives the protein CASSQGLAGGWETQYF.

The V gene is TRBV18, the J gene TRBJ2-1, with a possible D match to TRBD2 (5 bases). Germline loops: CDR1 KGHSH, CDR2 LQKENI. V lost 5 bases and J lost 4, with 15 bases in between. The CDR3 totals 15 residues. CDR3 in amino acids: CASSVATPGYNEQFF. The DNA for the CDR3 is TGTGCCAGCTCAGTAGCGACCCCCGGATACAATGAGCAGTTCTTC.

The gene calls are TRBV5-1 and TRBJ2-5, with 9 bases aligning to TRBD1. The CDR3 totals 16 residues. Germline CDR1 and CDR2: SGHRS and YFSETQ. After removal of 4 bases from V and 5 bases from J, the junction contained 12 bases not matched to a gene. CDR3 region: CASSQGPTGGSETQYF. CDR3 coding DNA: TGCGCCAGCAGCCAAGGTCCCACAGGGGGCAGTGAGACCCAGTACTTC.

The chain carries TRBV6-1 and TRBJ2-3; no definite D call. Germline V CDR1 and CDR2: MNHNS, SASEGT. Trimming shortened V by 4 bases and J by 4 bases, and 18 bases separated the two germline ends. This CDR3 is built from 16 residues. CDR3 coding DNA: TGTGCCAGCAGTGCTTTGGTGCGCAATCCCGCAGATACGCAGTATTTT. It translates to CASSALVRNPADTQYF.

The rearrangement uses TRBV7-9 and TRBJ2-3; TRBD2 matches at 11 bases. Germline lookup yields CDR1 SEHNR and CDR2 FQNEAQ (reference sequence). V trimming: 4 bases; J trimming: 1 base; junction bases outside the gene matches: 10. This CDR3 region has 18 residues. The CDR3 spells CASSSLTLTSGGTDTQYF. For the CDR3, the DNA is TGTGCCAGCAGCTCACTAACATTGACTAGCGGGGGCACAGATACGCAGTATTTT. Full variable domain (rest looked up from reference TRBV7-9 and TRBJ2-3): DTGVSQNPRHKITKRGQNVTFRCDPISEHNRLYWYRQTLGQGPEFLTYFQNEAQLEKSRLLSDRFSAERPKGSFSTLEIQRTEQGDSAMYLCASSSLTLTSGGTDTQYFGPGTRLTVL.